Following are 8 T cell receptor beta chains from one sample sequenced in a study of blood T cell repertoires in COVID-19 (dated by TCRdb to 2018 to 2021). Receptor libraries were prepared by the immunoSEQ multiplex PCR assay. Drawn from immuneACCESS, this table holds only the in-frame rearrangements with V and J called that TCRdb kept. Clones are partly lost; checked studies trace under half to an unresolved V gene and leave the rest unexplained. The sample table records roughly 260,000 clones; about nine tenths of these occur just once. Just over 2.5% of the sample lies in the top ten. Specimen: PBMCs or T cells enriched from blood (not recorded which). These receptors came from a woman in her 30s with acute COVID-19.

This clone was counted between two and nine times. The chain joins TRBV7-9 to TRBJ2-7; 7 bases align to TRBD1. The germline V gene encodes CDR1 SEHNR and CDR2 FQNEAQ (reference sequence). The J segment lost 5 bases and the V segment lost 4 bases, leaving 2 bases of the junction unmatched. CDR3 size: 12 residues. The CDR3 DNA reads TGTGCCAGCAGCTGGGACAGCCACGAGCAGTACTTC. Translating gives CASSWDSHEQYF.

This clone was counted once. The V and J genes are TRBV19 and TRBJ1-5; the D gene is possibly TRBD1 (5 bases). Germline loops: CDR1 LNHDA, CDR2 SQIVND (reference sequence). The CDR3 consists of 13 residues. Trimming took off 0 bases at V and 7 bases at J, with 7 bases between the two ends. CDR3: CASSIDRGQPQHF. Written as DNA, the CDR3 is TGTGCCAGTAGTATAGATCGGGGGCAGCCCCAGCATTTT. Supplemented by reference TRBV19 and TRBJ1-5, the full variable domain reads DGGITQSPKYLFRKEGQNVTLSCEQNLNHDAMYWYRQDPGQGLRLIYYSQIVNDFQKGDIAEGYSVSREKKESFPLTVTSAQKNPTAFYLCASSIDRGQPQHFGDGTRLSIL.

J is TRBJ2-3 and V is TRBV7-9, with 7 bases aligning to TRBD1. The trim removed 2 bases at V and 6 bases at J, leaving 8 bases unmatched. The CDR3 sequence is 15 residues long. Germline assignment: CDR1 SEHNR and CDR2 FQNEAQ (reference sequence). The CDR3 spells CASSLNDRVTDTQYF. The CDR3 nucleotides read TGTGCCAGCAGCTTAAACGACAGGGTGACGGATACGCAGTATTTT.

V and J are TRBV6-1 and TRBJ2-4; weak D call: TRBD2 (6 bases). CDR1 and CDR2 from the germline V gene are MNHNS and SASEGT. V gave up 3 bases and J gave up 3 bases, with 18 bases separating them. This CDR3 region has 17 residues. The CDR3, as DNA: TGTGCCAGCAGTGACGTGGGACTCATCTTTGGCAAAAACATTCAGTACTTC. Its protein is CASSDVGLIFGKNIQYF.

The chain joins TRBV2 to TRBJ2-3; TRBD2 aligns across 13 bases. CDR1 SNHLY and CDR2 FYNNEI come from the germline V gene. CDR3 length: 16 residues. With V trimmed by 6 bases and J by 5 bases, 8 bases remained unmatched. DNA of the CDR3: TGTGCCAGCAGACTTACTAGCGGGGGGGCCGGAGATACGCAGTATTTT. It encodes CASRLTSGGAGDTQYF.

V usage is TRBV11-2 and J usage is TRBJ1-3, with D tentatively TRBD1 (6 bases). Trimming cost V 2 bases and J 2 bases, with 7 bases left between them. The V gene's germline CDR1 is SGHAT and CDR2 FQNNGV. CDR3 length: 14 amino acids. DNA of the CDR3: TGTGCCAGCAGCTTACAGGGGACTGGAAACACCATATATTTT. Its protein is CASSLQGTGNTIYF.

This clone showed up just once. The rearrangement links TRBV3-1 (or the pseudogene TRBV3-2) to TRBJ2-5; D is perhaps TRBD1 (6 bases). The V gene lost 4 bases and the J gene lost 5 bases, with 17 bases spanning the gap. The germline CDR1 and CDR2 sequences are LGHDT and YNNKEL (reference sequence). The CDR3 has 15 residues. The CDR3 loop is CASSRFVGAAETQYF. As DNA, the CDR3 is TGTGCCAGCAGCCGTTTTGTGGGGGCCGCCGAGACCCAGTACTTC.

A remark on this clone: The same CDR3 also results from other DNA sequences found in this sample. The chain combines TRBV7-9 with TRBJ1-1; TRBD1 might be the D (5 bases). V shed 2 bases and J shed 1 base, with 8 bases lying between them. The germline gives CDR1 SEHNR, CDR2 FQNEAQ (reference sequence). This CDR3 comprises 14 residues. The CDR3 here is CASSLSGSNTEAFF. The CDR3 DNA is TGTGCCAGCAGCTTATCAGGGTCGAACACTGAAGCTTTCTTT.